These 11 T cell receptor beta chains came from one sample sequenced in a study of blood T cell repertoires in COVID-19. Assay used: immunoSEQ multiplex PCR; TCRdb lists only in-frame clones, some missing. The data hold 35,000 to 45,000 clones, with 75% to 85% observed a single time. Sequenced input: peripheral blood. The receptors shown here come from a man between 65 and 85 years old with acute or convalescent COVID-19.

This clone was found once. The chain employs TRBV11-2 and TRBJ2-1; D perhaps matches TRBD2 (6 bases). The CDR3 has 12 residues. V shed 5 bases and J shed 12 bases, with 14 bases lying between them. Germline V lookup: CDR1 SGHAT, CDR2 FQNNGV. The CDR3 protein is CASSHGDWGQFF. CDR3 DNA: TGTGCCAGCAGCCATGGGGACTGGGGGCAGTTCTTC.

V gene TRBV10-3 combines with J gene TRBJ1-4, with D possibly being TRBD1 (5 bases). From germline, CDR1 is ENHRY and CDR2 SYGVKD. V was shortened by 3 bases and J by 0 bases, with 14 bases between the two germline ends. The CDR3 runs 17 residues. CDR3 in DNA: TGTGCCATCAGTGAAGTTCAGGGTACATCAACTAATGAAAAACTGTTTTTT. Protein: CAISEVQGTSTNEKLFF.

This chain links TRBV28 with TRBJ2-7, with 9 nucleotides matching TRBD2. V dropped 10 bases and J dropped 3; count of bases not matched to a gene: 7. This CDR3 is built from 13 residues. CDR1 is MDHEN and CDR2 is SYDVKM in the germline V gene. The DNA of the CDR3 is TGTGCCATCTCGACTAGCGGTCTCTACGAGCAGTACTTC. This encodes CAISTSGLYEQYF. The entire variable domain, with the rest obtained from reference TRBV28 and TRBJ2-7, is as follows: DVKVTQSSRYLVKRTGEKVFLECVQDMDHENMFWYRQDPGLGLRLIYFSYDVKMKEKGDIPEGYSVSREKKERFSLILESASTNQTSMYLCAISTSGLYEQYFGPGTRLTVT.

The chain employs TRBV11-2 and TRBJ1-5; D not resolved. Between the trimmed V and J ends, which lost 1 base and 7 bases, there was a span of 14 bases. This CDR3 contains 15 residues. Germline V gives CDR1 SGHAT, CDR2 FQNNGV. In nucleotides, the CDR3 is TGTGCCAGCAGCTTAGTCCACCTTCACAGCCAGCCCCAGCATTTT. Protein: CASSLVHLHSQPQHF.

The chain carries TRBV2 and TRBJ1-4; D remains ambiguous. Between the trimmed V and J ends, which lost 2 bases and 8 bases, there was a span of 18 bases. Germline V lookup: CDR1 SNHLY, CDR2 FYNNEI. This CDR3 comprises 16 residues. Here the CDR3 reads CASSEFQTASGEKLFF. DNA for the CDR3: TGTGCCAGCAGTGAATTTCAAACAGCATCGGGGGAAAAACTGTTTTTT. The entire variable domain, with the rest obtained from reference TRBV2 and TRBJ1-4, is as follows: EPEVTQTPSHQVTQMGQEVILRCVPISNHLYFYWYRQILGQKVEFLVSFYNNEISEKSEIFDDQFSVERPDGSNFTLKIRSTKLEDSAMYFCASSEFQTASGEKLFFGSGTQLSVL.

The chain uses TRBV5-1 and TRBJ2-5, with a possible D match to TRBD2 (5 bases). This CDR3 comprises 14 residues. Between the trimmed V and J ends, which lost 4 bases and 4 bases, there was a span of 14 bases. Germline V gives CDR1 SGHRS, CDR2 YFSETQ. The CDR3 DNA sequence: TGCGCCAGCAGCGAGGACTGGGAAAGAGAGACCCAGTACTTC. Translated, it gives CASSEDWERETQYF.

This sequence joins TRBV27 and TRBJ1-5; D unclear. CDR1 is MNHEY and CDR2 is SMNVEV in the germline V gene (reference sequence). The length of the CDR3 is 15 residues. The V end was cut by 3 bases, the J end by 4 bases, with 13 bases between. The CDR3 here is CASSFSPGGNQPQHF. In DNA form, the CDR3 reads TGTGCCAGCAGTTTCTCCCCAGGAGGGAATCAGCCCCAGCATTTT.

The rearrangement joins TRBV3-1 (or the pseudogene TRBV3-2) to TRBJ1-2, with a tentative D call TRBD1 (6 bases). Germline CDR1 LGHDT, CDR2 YNNKEL (reference sequence). The CDR3 is 13 amino acids. Trimming took off 4 bases at V and 8 bases at J, with 14 bases between the two ends. CDR3 loop: CASSPTGSGGYTF. As DNA, the CDR3 is TGTGCCAGCAGCCCGACAGGTAGTGGAGGCTACACCTTC.

This clone was observed a handful of times. CDR3 in amino acids: CASSSRPLGLAGNTGELFF. The CDR3 nucleotides read TGTGCCAGCAGCTCACGACCCCTTGGACTAGCGGGTAACACCGGGGAGCTGTTTTTT. The chain is built from TRBV7-2 and TRBJ2-2; 11 bases are shared with TRBD2. The germline V gene has CDR1 SGHTA and CDR2 FQGNSA. V lost 4 bases, J lost 2 bases, and 12 bases stayed unmatched. The CDR3 extends over 19 amino acids.

This clone was picked up one time. The chain uses TRBV21-1 and TRBJ2-3; the D segment call TRBD2 is taken from the table without a DNA check. TRBV21-1 is designated a pseudogene. This CDR3 has 23 residues. The CDR3 DNA reads TGTGCCAGCAGCCCCAAAGGAGGGGACGGGCACCGGCGGGAGGGCCGGTGGACAGATACGCAGTATTTT. Residues: CASSPKGGDGHRREGRWTDTQYF.

V is TRBV7-9 and J is TRBJ2-5, with TRBD1 as a possible D gene (6 bases). In germline, CDR1 is SEHNR, CDR2 FQNEAQ (reference sequence). The CDR3 is made up of 14 amino acids. Deletions cut 1 base from V and 3 bases from J, with 9 bases between. CDR3 protein: CASSLVTGKETQYF. CDR3 nucleotides: TGTGCCAGCAGCTTAGTTACAGGGAAAGAGACCCAGTACTTC. The full variable domain, rest sourced from reference TRBV7-9 and TRBJ2-5, is DTGVSQNPRHKITKRGQNVTFRCDPISEHNRLYWYRQTLGQGPEFLTYFQNEAQLEKSRLLSDRFSAERPKGSFSTLEIQRTEQGDSAMYLCASSLVTGKETQYFGPGTRLLVL.